This passage covers 11 T cell receptor beta chains from one sample sequenced in a study of T-cell memory formation after mild COVID-19. MiXCR, applied by TCRdb to the 5' RACE reads, yields one record per CDR3 protein. The sample carries fewer than 250,000 distinct CDR3 sequences, over 9.5% recorded once. The sample comprised PBMCs or a T cell subset sorted from them (not recorded which). Receptors originate from a man younger than 30 who had mild COVID-19 (a few samples of this study predate the infection). Cell type and time point are not known.

In its sample, this clonotype was seen many times. The chain combines TRBV20-1 with TRBJ2-7, with no clear D. The CDR3 sequence is 11 residues long. Germline V CDR1 and CDR2: DFQATT, SNEGSKA (reference sequence). Trimming removed 3 bases from V and 4 bases from J, with 7 bases in between. CDR3 sequence reads: CSASKQYEQYV. For the CDR3, the DNA is TGCAGTGCTAGTAAGCAGTACGAGCAGTACGTC.

The chain combines TRBV7-9 with TRBJ1-1; 8 positions match TRBD1. The CDR3 totals 14 residues. CDR1 SEHNR and CDR2 FQNEAQ come from the germline V gene (reference sequence). V was clipped by 5 bases and J by 4 bases; unmatched bases: 6. CDR3 nucleotides: TGTGCCAGCAGCCCTTGGACAGGGAGCACTGAAGCTTTCTTT. It specifies CASSPWTGSTEAFF.

The V call is TRBV9, the J call TRBJ1-1; D is uncertain. CDR3 size: 14 residues. Germline CDR1 is SGDLS and CDR2 is YYNGEE. Trimming removed 4 bases at V and 3 bases at J, with 13 bases between. The CDR3: CASSTGIRDTEAFF. The CDR3 nucleotides read TGTGCCAGCAGCACGGGAATTCGGGACACTGAAGCTTTCTTT.

The rearrangement joins TRBV5-1 to TRBJ2-7; D not certain. V lost 0 bases to trimming and J lost 5 bases, with 12 bases between them. There are 14 residues in the CDR3. Germline CDR1 is SGHRS and CDR2 is YFSETQ. DNA of the CDR3: TGCGCCAGCAGCTTGGTGAGGTCTGGTGACGAGCAGTACTTC. Translated: CASSLVRSGDEQYF.

The gene calls are TRBV4-2 and TRBJ2-7; D is ambiguous. There are 11 residues in the CDR3. The V gene lost 1 base and the J gene lost 6 bases, with 4 bases spanning the gap. CDR1 and CDR2 from the germline V gene are LGHNA and YNFKEQ. The CDR3 loop is CASSQASEQYF. The CDR3 region has the DNA TGTGCCAGCAGCCAAGCATCCGAGCAGTACTTC.

V and J are TRBV15 and TRBJ1-3; TRBD1 matches at 7 bases. Germline CDR1 reads LNHNV; CDR2 reads YYDKDF (reference sequence). This CDR3 has 14 amino acids. J was trimmed by 3 bases and V by 8 bases; bases with no gene match: 7. The CDR3 sequence: CATQGGRSGNTIYF. CDR3 bases: TGTGCCACCCAGGGGGGGCGCAGTGGAAACACCATATATTTT.

This clonotype was counted ten times or more. The chain joins TRBV7-2 to TRBJ2-7, with 9 bases fitting TRBD2. CDR1 SGHTA and CDR2 FQGNSA come from the germline V gene. This CDR3 has 15 residues. Trimming cost V 7 bases and J 0 bases; bases outside gene matches: 7. CDR3 DNA: TGTGCCAGCACCCGGGCTAGCGGGGTCTCCTACGAGCAGTACTTC. Translated: CASTRASGVSYEQYF.

CDR3 in DNA: TGTGCCAGCAGCCCAGGGTTCAGGGAAACTGAAGCTTTCTTT. Residues: CASSPGFRETEAFF. The chain has TRBV7-9 and TRBJ1-1; tentatively, D is TRBD1 (5 bases). The germline V and J ends were trimmed by 5 bases and 5 bases, with 15 bases remaining between them. From germline, CDR1 is SEHNR and CDR2 FQNEAQ (reference sequence). CDR3 length equals 14 residues.

This clonotype was seen a handful of times. The chain carries TRBV6-6 and TRBJ1-6; D not resolved. CDR1 and CDR2 (germline): MNHNY, SVGAGI (reference sequence). This CDR3 is built from 16 residues. V was trimmed by 7 bases and J by 0 bases, leaving 13 bases between them. The CDR3 DNA reads TGTGCCAGCAACTCGGACGTCAGCTCCTATAATTCACCCCTCCACTTT. Protein: CASNSDVSSYNSPLHF.

The chain combines TRBV5-1 with TRBJ2-5; D call uncertain. This CDR3 spans 13 amino acids. V lost 3 bases and J 4 bases, leaving 10 bases between the germline ends. Germline V gives CDR1 SGHRS, CDR2 YFSETQ. CDR3 region: CASSSGGPETQYF. In DNA, the CDR3 is TGCGCCAGCAGCTCAGGCGGTCCAGAGACCCAGTACTTC.

This clonotype was seen a few times. The chain has TRBV7-2 and TRBJ2-7, with D possibly matching TRBD2 (6 bases). This CDR3 region has 14 residues. Germline CDR1 reads SGHTA; CDR2 reads FQGNSA. V was trimmed by 1 base and J by 6 bases, leaving 13 bases between them. The CDR3 reads CASSLGRSRGEQYF. The CDR3 nucleotides read TGTGCCAGCAGCTTAGGTCGCTCGCGGGGCGAGCAGTACTTC.